Detailed here is one T cell receptor beta chain. There are 13 residues in the CDR3. CDR1 SGHTA and CDR2 FQGNSA come from the germline V gene. Trimming took off 3 bases at V and 4 bases at J, with 9 bases between the two ends. These data originate in a study of control samples from healthy donors and cancer patients. Measured with immunoSEQ multiplex PCR; TCRdb has only the in-frame clones, and not every one. Among some 140,000 clones, roughly nine tenths were seen once, and the ten largest hold roughly 8.7%. The TCR sequence derives from a woman in her thirties in good health. Sample: blood. This sequence joins TRBV7-2 and TRBJ2-5; D perhaps matches TRBD1 (5 bases). The CDR3 loop is CASSFWQGETQYF. The CDR3 DNA reads as TGTGCCAGCAGCTTTTGGCAGGGAGAGACCCAGTACTTC.